The T cell receptor beta chain under discussion was sequenced for a study of shared T cell receptors in the human thymus. Clones were read by immunoSEQ multiplex PCR, and TCRdb kept only the in-frame ones, dropping some. The sample contains around 730,000 clones, 80% to 90% of which appear only once. These records were also assigned to another study, of human thymus T cells. Turning to that study: Healthy Finnish infants undergoing corrective surgery for congenital heart defects were used as donors. From resections taken during corrective heart surgery, the thymus tissue was obtained. Thymic and blood repertoires showed apparently biased V and J gene usage. Related studies noted strongly shared thymic repertoires across unrelated people.

The specimen sequenced was thymocytes. The sequence came from a girl less than two years old with a congenital heart defect.

The CDR3 loop reads CASRKRQGKQSNYGYTF. The CDR3 DNA reads as TGCGCCAGCAGGAAAAGACAGGGGAAGCAGTCTAACTATGGCTACACCTTC. The chain is built from TRBV5-1 and TRBJ1-2, with 8 bases identical to TRBD1. This CDR3 has 17 residues. V shed 5 bases, J shed 0 bases, and the junction held 12 bases outside the gene matches. Germline CDR1 reads SGHRS; CDR2 reads YFSETQ.